This TCR beta chain was recovered during a study of T cells in Graves' hyperthyroidism and ophthalmopathy. The source material, RNA transcripts, was used to amplify TCR beta CDR3 regions. With the HTBI primer set, the TCR CDR3 went through a first round of RT-PCR. TCRdb called the multiplex PCR reads again in MiXCR, with one record for every CDR3 protein. The data hold some 560,000 distinct CDR3 sequences, with 12% to 15% observed a single time. CDR3 length: 16 amino acids. V was clipped by 1 base and J by 12 bases; unmatched bases: 13. Germline V gene sequence: CDR1 SGHAT, CDR2 FQNNGV. Findings and limits, study-wide: Also found in blood were most expanded thyroid clonotypes above 0.001.

This clonotype was detected only a few times. Its antigen remains unidentified. Using around 10 ml of fresh peripheral blood, PBMCs were prepared. This rearrangement joins TRBV11-2 to TRBJ1-4; 8 bases map to TRBD1. This receptor was taken from a woman aged 40 to 50 with Graves' hyperthyroidism. The specimen sequenced was blood. The CDR3: CASSLGLSRGHEELFF. CDR3 sequence (DNA): TGTGCCAGCAGCTTAGGACTCTCCAGGGGGCACGAAGAACTGTTTTTT.